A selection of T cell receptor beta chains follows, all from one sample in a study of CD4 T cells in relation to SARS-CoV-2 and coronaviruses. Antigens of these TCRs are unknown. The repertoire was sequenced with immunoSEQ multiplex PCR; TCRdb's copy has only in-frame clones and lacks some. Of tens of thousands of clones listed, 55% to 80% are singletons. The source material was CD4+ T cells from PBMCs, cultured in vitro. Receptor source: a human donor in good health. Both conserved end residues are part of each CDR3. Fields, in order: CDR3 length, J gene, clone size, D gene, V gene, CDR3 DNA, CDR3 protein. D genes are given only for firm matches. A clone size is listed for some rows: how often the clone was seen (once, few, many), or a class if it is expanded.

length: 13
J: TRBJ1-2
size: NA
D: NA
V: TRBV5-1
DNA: TGCGCCAGTGCGGGACCCGTGGGCTATGGCTACACCTTC
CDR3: CASAGPVGYGYTF

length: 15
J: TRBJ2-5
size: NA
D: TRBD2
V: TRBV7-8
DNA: TGTGCCAGCAGCGACACCGGACTAGCGGAAGAGACCCAGTACTTC
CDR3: CASSDTGLAEETQYF

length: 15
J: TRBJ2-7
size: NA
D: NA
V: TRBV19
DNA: TGTGCCAGTAGTATAGATTTGGCCAGCTCCTACGAGCAGTACTTC
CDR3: CASSIDLASSYEQYF

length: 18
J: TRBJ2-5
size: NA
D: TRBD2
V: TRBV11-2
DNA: TGTGCCAGCAGCTTAGTTCCTTCTCGAGCGGGAGGGCGAGAGACCCAGTACTTC
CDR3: CASSLVPSRAGGRETQYF

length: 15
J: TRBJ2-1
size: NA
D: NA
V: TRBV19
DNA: TGTGCCAGTAGTATAGGGGGGGAGACCTTCCTCGAGCAGTTCTTC
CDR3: CASSIGGETFLEQFF

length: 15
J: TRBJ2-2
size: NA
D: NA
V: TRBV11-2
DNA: TGTGCCAGCAGCTCCCCCGGGGACTGGACCGGGGAGCTGTTTTTT
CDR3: CASSSPGDWTGELFF

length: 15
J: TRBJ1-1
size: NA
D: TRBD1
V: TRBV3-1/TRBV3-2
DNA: TGTGCCAGCAGCCAAGAGGTGGGTCGGACAGGGAGAGCTTTCTTT
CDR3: CASSQEVGRTGRAFF

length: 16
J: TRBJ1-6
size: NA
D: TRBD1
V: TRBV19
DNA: TGTGCCAGTAGGGGACAGCTAAATAACTATAATTCACCCCTCCACTTT
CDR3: CASRGQLNNYNSPLHF

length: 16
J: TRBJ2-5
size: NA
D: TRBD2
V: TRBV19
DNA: TGTGCCAGTAGTACCGGACTAGCGGGGGGTCTAGAGACCCAGTACTTC
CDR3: CASSTGLAGGLETQYF

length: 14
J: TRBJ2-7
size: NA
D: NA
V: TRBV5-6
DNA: TGTGCCAGCAGCTTGTACGGGACTTCCCACGAGCAGTACTTC
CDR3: CASSLYGTSHEQYF

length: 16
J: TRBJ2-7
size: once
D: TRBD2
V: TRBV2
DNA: TGTGCCAGCAGTGAAGGGGGTGGAGGACTAGCCTACGAGCAGTACTTC
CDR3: CASSEGGGGLAYEQYF

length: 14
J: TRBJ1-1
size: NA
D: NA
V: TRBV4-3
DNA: TGCGCCAGCAGAGGACCGGGGACAAGGGCTGAAGCTTTCTTT
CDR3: CASRGPGTRAEAFF

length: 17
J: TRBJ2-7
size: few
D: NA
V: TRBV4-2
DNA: TGTGCCAGCAGCCAAGATTCCAGCGGGACAAGAGGGTACGAGCAGTACTTC
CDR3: CASSQDSSGTRGYEQYF

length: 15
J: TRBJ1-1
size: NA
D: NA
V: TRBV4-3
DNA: TGCGCCAGCAGCCAAGGCTACAGATTGAACACTGAAGCTTTCTTT
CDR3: CASSQGYRLNTEAFF

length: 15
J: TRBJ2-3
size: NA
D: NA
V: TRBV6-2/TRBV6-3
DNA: TGTGCCAGCAGCCCCCAGGACCCCCACGCAGATACGCAGTATTTT
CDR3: CASSPQDPHADTQYF

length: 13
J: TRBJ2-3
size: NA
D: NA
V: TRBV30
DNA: TGTGCCTGGCTCCAGGGTGCCAAGGGTACGCAGTATTTT
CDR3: CAWLQGAKGTQYF

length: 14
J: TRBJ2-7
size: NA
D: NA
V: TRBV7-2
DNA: TGTGCCAGCAGCTTAGGCTGGGGGGCCCGCGAGCAGTACTTC
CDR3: CASSLGWGAREQYF

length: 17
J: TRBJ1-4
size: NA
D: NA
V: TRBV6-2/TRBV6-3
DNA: TGTGCCAGCAGTTCTCTCCAGGGACGGACAAATAATGAAAAACTGTTTTTT
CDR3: CASSSLQGRTNNEKLFF

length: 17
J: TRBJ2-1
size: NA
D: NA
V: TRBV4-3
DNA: TGCGCCAGCAGCCAAGATGGAGGAGGGGCTTGGTACAATGAGCAGTTCTTC
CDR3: CASSQDGGGAWYNEQFF

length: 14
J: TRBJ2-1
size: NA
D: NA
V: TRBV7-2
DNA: TGTGCCAGCAGCTTAGCGGGGGGCCACAATGAGCAGTTCTTC
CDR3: CASSLAGGHNEQFF

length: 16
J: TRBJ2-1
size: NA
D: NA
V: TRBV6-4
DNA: TGTGCCAGCAGTAAGAATGGGGGAGAATTGGGAAATGAGCAGTTCTTC
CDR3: CASSKNGGELGNEQFF

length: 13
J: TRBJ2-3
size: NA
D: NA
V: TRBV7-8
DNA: TGTGCCAGCAGCTTAATGCGGGGAGATACGCAGTATTTT
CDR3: CASSLMRGDTQYF

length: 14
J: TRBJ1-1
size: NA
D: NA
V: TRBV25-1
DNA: TGTGCCAGCAGTGAATGGAATGAGGATACAAGGGCTTTCTTT
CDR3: CASSEWNEDTRAFF

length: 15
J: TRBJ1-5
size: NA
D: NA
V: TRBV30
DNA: TGTGCCTGGCGACTTCCGATCCTTAGCAATCAGCCCCAGCATTTT
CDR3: CAWRLPILSNQPQHF

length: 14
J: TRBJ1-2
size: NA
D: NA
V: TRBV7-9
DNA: TGTGCCAGCAGCTTAGACGTGACCCCATATGGCTACACCTTC
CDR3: CASSLDVTPYGYTF

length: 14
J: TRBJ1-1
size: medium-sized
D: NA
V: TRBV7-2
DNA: TGTGCCAGCAGCTTAGACAGACTGAACACTGAAGCTTTCTTT
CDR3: CASSLDRLNTEAFF

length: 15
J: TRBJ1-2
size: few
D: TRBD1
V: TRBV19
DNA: TGTGCCAGTAGTATGGTCTACAGGGGGGACTATGGCTACACCTTC
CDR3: CASSMVYRGDYGYTF